This T cell receptor beta chain was recovered during a study of blood T cell repertoires in COVID-19. As for the study in general: Collection of acute and convalescent COVID-19 samples took place in the United States, Italy and Spain.

CDR3 size: 13 residues. The germline V gene has CDR1 SGHAT and CDR2 FQNNGV. The V gene lost 0 bases and the J gene lost 7 bases, with 7 bases spanning the gap. Measured with immunoSEQ multiplex PCR; TCRdb has only the in-frame clones, and not every one. This table has hundreds of thousands of clones, 70% to 90% appearing once. Sequences were obtained from peripheral blood. This TCR was sampled from a woman aged 45-65 years with COVID-19, enrolled during active disease. The chain has TRBV11-2 and TRBJ1-3; D remains ambiguous. CDR3 DNA: TGTGCCAGCAGCTTAGAGAGAGGGAACACCATATATTTT. It specifies CASSLERGNTIYF.